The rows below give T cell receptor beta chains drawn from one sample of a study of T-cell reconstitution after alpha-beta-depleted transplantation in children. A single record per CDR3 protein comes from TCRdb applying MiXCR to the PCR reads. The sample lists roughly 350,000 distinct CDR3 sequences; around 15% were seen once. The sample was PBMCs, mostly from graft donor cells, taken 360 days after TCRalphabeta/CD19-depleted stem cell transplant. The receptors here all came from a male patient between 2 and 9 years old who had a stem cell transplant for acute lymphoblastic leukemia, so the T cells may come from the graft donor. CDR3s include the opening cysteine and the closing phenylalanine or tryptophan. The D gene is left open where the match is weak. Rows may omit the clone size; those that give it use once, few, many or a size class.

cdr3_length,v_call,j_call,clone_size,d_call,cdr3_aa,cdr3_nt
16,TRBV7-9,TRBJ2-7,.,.,CASSPLDGTGRYEQYF,TGTGCCAGCAGCCCCCTTGACGGAACAGGGCGCTACGAGCAGTACTTC
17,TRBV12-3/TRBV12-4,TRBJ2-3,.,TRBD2,CASSPEGLAGDSDTQYF,TGTGCCAGCAGTCCAGAGGGACTAGCGGGAGATTCAGATACGCAGTATTTT
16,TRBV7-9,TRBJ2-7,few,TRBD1,CASSLTPGTGGFEQYF,TGTGCCAGCAGCCTCACCCCCGGGACAGGGGGCTTCGAGCAGTACTTC
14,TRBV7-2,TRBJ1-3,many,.,CASSLGGLGNTIYF,TGTGCCAGCAGCTTAGGGGGGCTCGGAAACACCATATATTTT
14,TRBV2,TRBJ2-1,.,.,CASSEARRDNEQFF,TGTGCCAGCAGTGAAGCGCGCAGGGACAATGAGCAGTTCTTC
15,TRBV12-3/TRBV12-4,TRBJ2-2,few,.,CASGPRPSNTGELFF,TGTGCCAGCGGCCCCCGGCCGTCGAACACCGGGGAGCTGTTTTTT
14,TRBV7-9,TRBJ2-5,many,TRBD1,CASTRQGTRETQYF,TGTGCCAGCACCCGACAGGGGACGAGAGAGACCCAGTACTTC
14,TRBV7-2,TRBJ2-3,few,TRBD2,CASSSGTSRSTQYF,TGTGCCAGCAGCTCCGGGACTAGCCGGAGTACGCAGTATTTT
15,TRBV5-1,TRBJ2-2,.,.,CASSDITWDTGELFF,TGCGCCAGCAGCGACATAACCTGGGACACCGGGGAGCTGTTTTTT
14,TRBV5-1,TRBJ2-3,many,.,CASSLEVSTDTQYF,TGCGCCAGCAGCTTGGAAGTTAGCACAGATACGCAGTATTTT
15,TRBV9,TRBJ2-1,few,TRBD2,CASSAGTTAYNEQFF,TGTGCCAGCAGCGCCGGGACTACAGCCTACAATGAGCAGTTCTTC
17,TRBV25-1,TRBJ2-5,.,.,CASSEQGGTSFQETQYF,TGTGCCAGCAGTGAACAGGGGGGGACGAGTTTTCAAGAGACCCAGTACTTC
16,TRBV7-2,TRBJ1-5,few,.,CASSLSRAGRNQPQHF,TGTGCCAGCAGCTTAAGCAGGGCAGGCCGCAATCAGCCCCAGCATTTT
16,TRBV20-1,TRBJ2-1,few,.,CSASRPEGSLSNEQFF,TGCAGTGCTAGCAGACCGGAGGGCAGCCTTTCCAATGAGCAGTTCTTC
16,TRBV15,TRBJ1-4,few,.,CATSKERGVPNEKLFF,TGTGCCACCAGCAAAGAGAGGGGGGTACCTAATGAAAAACTGTTTTTT
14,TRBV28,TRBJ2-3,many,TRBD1,CASSAPGQAVPQYF,TGTGCCAGCAGCGCACCGGGACAGGCGGTTCCGCAGTATTTT
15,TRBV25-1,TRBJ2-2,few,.,CASRETALNTGELFF,TGTGCCAGCAGAGAGACAGCCCTGAACACCGGGGAGCTGTTTTTT
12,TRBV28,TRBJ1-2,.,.,CASSLKGLGYTF,TGTGCCAGCAGTTTGAAGGGGCTCGGCTACACCTTC
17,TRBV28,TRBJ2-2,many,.,CASSTLWGAQNTGELFF,TGTGCCAGCAGTACCTTATGGGGGGCGCAGAACACCGGGGAGCTGTTTTTT
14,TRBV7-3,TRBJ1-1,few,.,CASSRVLWSTEAFF,TGTGCCAGCAGCCGTGTACTATGGAGCACTGAAGCTTTCTTT
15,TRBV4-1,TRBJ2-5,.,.,CASSQAGVRMETQYF,TGCGCCAGCAGCCAAGCGGGGGTGAGGATGGAGACCCAGTACTTC
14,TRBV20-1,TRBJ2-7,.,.,CSASPSGPPREQYF,TGCAGTGCTAGCCCCTCCGGGCCACCTCGCGAGCAGTACTTC
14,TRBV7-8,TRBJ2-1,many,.,CASSPGVPKDEQFF,TGTGCCAGCAGCCCGGGGGTCCCCAAGGATGAGCAGTTCTTC
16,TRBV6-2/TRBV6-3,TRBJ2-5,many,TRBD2,CASTPLRGLVGETQYF,TGTGCCAGCACCCCTCTCAGGGGACTAGTGGGAGAGACCCAGTACTTC
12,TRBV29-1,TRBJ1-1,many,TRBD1,CSVRQGNTEAFF,TGCAGCGTCCGACAGGGGAACACTGAAGCTTTCTTT
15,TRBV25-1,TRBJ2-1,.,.,CASSDYGSSYNEQFF,TGTGCCAGCAGTGATTACGGGAGCTCCTACAATGAGCAGTTCTTC
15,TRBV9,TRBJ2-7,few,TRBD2,CASSVGVAGGYEQYF,TGTGCCAGCAGCGTAGGCGTAGCGGGAGGCTACGAGCAGTACTTC
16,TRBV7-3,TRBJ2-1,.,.,CASSFSYGRDYNEQFF,TGTGCCAGCAGCTTCAGCTACGGACGGGACTACAATGAGCAGTTCTTC
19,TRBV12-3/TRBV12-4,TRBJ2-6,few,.,CASSLFLPRSVSGANVLTF,TGTGCCAGCAGTTTATTTCTCCCGAGGTCCGTCTCTGGGGCCAACGTCCTGACTTTC
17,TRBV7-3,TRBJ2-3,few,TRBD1,CASARWGQGSVTDTQYF,TGTGCCAGCGCTCGCTGGGGACAGGGTAGCGTGACAGATACGCAGTATTTT
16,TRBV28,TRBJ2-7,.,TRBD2,CASSAHSGSDSYEQYF,TGTGCCAGCAGTGCCCATAGCGGGAGCGACTCCTACGAGCAGTACTTC
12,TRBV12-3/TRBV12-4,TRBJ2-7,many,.,CASSLLLGEQYF,TGTGCCAGCAGTTTGTTGCTGGGAGAGCAGTACTTC
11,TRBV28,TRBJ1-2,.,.,CASTGNYGYTF,TGTGCCAGCACAGGGAACTATGGCTACACCTTC
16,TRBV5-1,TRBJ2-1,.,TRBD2,CASSQIAGTSSYEQFF,TGCGCCAGCAGTCAAATCGCCGGGACTAGCTCTTATGAGCAGTTCTTC
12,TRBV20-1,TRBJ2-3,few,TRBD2,CSAGLVGDTQYF,TGCAGTGCTGGACTAGTTGGAGATACGCAGTATTTT
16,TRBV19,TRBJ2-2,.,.,CASSIGLSLNTGELFF,TGTGCCAGTAGTATAGGACTATCGCTCAACACCGGGGAGCTGTTTTTT
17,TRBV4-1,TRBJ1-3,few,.,CASSQVWGQGGRNTIYF,TGCGCCAGCAGCCAAGTATGGGGGCAGGGTGGACGCAACACCATATATTTT
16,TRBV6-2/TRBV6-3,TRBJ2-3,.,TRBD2,CASSYDPAGGIDTQYF,TGTGCCAGCAGTTACGATCCAGCGGGAGGAATAGATACGCAGTATTTT
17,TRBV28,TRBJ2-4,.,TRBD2,CASSGWEGAVLGNIQYF,TGTGCCAGCAGTGGTTGGGAGGGAGCGGTCCTGGGAAACATTCAGTACTTC
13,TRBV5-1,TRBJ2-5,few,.,CASSSDSPETQYF,TGCGCCAGCAGCTCGGACAGTCCAGAGACCCAGTACTTC
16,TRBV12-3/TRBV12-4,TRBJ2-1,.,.,CASSYGLHGYFLQQFF,TGTGCCAGCAGTTACGGACTACATGGCTATTTTTTACAGCAGTTCTTC
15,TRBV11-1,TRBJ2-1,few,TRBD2,CASSSLSGRGNEQFF,TGTGCCAGCAGCAGTCTAAGCGGGAGAGGGAATGAGCAGTTCTTC
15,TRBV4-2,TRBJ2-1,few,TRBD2,CASSQVGLAGNEQFF,TGTGCCAGCAGCCAAGTGGGACTAGCGGGGAATGAGCAGTTCTTC